Shown below are 6 T cell receptor beta chains from a single sample sequenced in a study of cytomegalovirus exposure and HLA in healthy donors. The PCR made use of 60 Vbeta and 13 Jbeta primers. Profiling relied on immunoSEQ multiplex PCR, and the TCRdb table lists in-frame clones only, not all of them. The sample contains about 120,000 clones, just under 75% of which appear only once. The sequencing input was PBMCs. The receptors stem from a human donor in good health.

A few counts support this clone. J is TRBJ2-5 and V is TRBV18; tentative D call: TRBD2 (6 bases). CDR3 length: 17 residues. CDR1 KGHSH and CDR2 LQKENI come from the germline V gene. V was cut by 2 bases and J by 4 bases, with 20 bases left in between. CDR3 coding DNA: TGTGCCAGCTCACCAGCTGGACTGCCAAGGGGACTAGAGACCCAGTACTTC. Its protein product is CASSPAGLPRGLETQYF.

The chain uses TRBV28 and TRBJ1-2; the D gene is possibly TRBD1 (5 bases). V lost 7 bases to trimming and J lost 4 bases, with 13 bases between them. Germline values: CDR1 MDHEN, CDR2 SYDVKM. This CDR3 is 13 amino acids long. The DNA of the CDR3 is TGTGCCAGCAAAAAAAGACAGTCCTATGGCTACACCTTC. This translates into CASKKRQSYGYTF.

This clone turned up a few times. The chain links TRBV4-3 to TRBJ2-5; D call uncertain. Germline CDR1 LGHNA, CDR2 YSLEER. This CDR3 region has 14 residues. Trimming left V 0 bases short and J 3 bases short, with 8 bases between. The CDR3 region has the DNA TGCGCCAGCAGCCAAGATTGGGCAAAAGAGACCCAGTACTTC. This sequence encodes CASSQDWAKETQYF.

The chain joins TRBV10-3 to TRBJ1-4; D possibly corresponds to TRBD1 (6 bases). The CDR3 consists of 12 residues. Germline V gene lookup returns CDR1 ENHRY and CDR2 SYGVKD. Trimming cost V 10 bases and J 5 bases, with 11 bases left between them. CDR3 region: CATGQWNEKLFF. CDR3 coding DNA: TGTGCCACCGGACAGTGGAATGAAAAACTGTTTTTT.

This clone has just one count. The chain employs TRBV4-3 and TRBJ1-6; maybe TRBD1 (5 bases). Between the trimmed V and J ends, which lost 1 base and 10 bases, there was a span of 14 bases. The CDR3 covers 15 residues. Germline V CDR1 and CDR2: LGHNA, YSLEER. This CDR3 is CASSQVGRAYSPLHF. CDR3 coding DNA: TGCGCCAGCAGCCAAGTAGGCAGGGCTTACTCACCCCTCCACTTT.

This clone is deemed medium-sized. The gene calls are TRBV6-5 and TRBJ1-4; the match to TRBD1 covers 8 bases. Trimming took 5 bases from V and 5 from J; bases not matched to a gene: 4. The germline CDR1 and CDR2 sequences are MNHEY and SVGAGI. The CDR3 is 14 amino acids. The CDR3 nucleotides read TGTGCCAGCAGTGCCAGGGGGCTGAATGAAAAACTGTTTTTT. Translation gives CASSARGLNEKLFF.